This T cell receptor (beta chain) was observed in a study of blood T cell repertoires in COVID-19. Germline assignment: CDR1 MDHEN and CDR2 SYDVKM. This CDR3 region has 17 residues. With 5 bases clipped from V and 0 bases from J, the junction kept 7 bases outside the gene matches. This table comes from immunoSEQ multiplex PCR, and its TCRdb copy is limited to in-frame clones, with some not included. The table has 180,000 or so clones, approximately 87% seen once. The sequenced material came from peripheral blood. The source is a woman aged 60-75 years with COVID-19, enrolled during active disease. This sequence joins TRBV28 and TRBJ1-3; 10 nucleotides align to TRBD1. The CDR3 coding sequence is TGTGCCAGCAGTCCGGACAGGGGGACGAGCTCTGGAAACACCATATATTTT. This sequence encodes CASSPDRGTSSGNTIYF.